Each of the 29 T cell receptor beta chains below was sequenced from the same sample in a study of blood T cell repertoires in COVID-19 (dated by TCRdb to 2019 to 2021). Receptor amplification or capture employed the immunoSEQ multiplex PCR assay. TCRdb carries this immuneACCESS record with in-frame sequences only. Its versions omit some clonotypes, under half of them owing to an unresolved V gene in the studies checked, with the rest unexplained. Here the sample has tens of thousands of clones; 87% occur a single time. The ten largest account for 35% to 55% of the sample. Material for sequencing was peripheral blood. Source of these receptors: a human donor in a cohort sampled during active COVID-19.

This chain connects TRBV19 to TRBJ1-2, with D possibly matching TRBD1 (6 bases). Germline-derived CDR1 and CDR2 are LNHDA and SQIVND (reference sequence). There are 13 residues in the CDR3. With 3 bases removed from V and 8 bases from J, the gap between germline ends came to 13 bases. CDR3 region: CASSMGDKPGYTF. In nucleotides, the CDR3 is TGTGCCAGTAGTATGGGGGACAAACCCGGCTACACCTTC. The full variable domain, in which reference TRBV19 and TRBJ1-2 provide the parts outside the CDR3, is DGGITQSPKYLFRKEGQNVTLSCEQNLNHDAMYWYRQDPGQGLRLIYYSQIVNDFQKGDIAEGYSVSREKKESFPLTVTSAQKNPTAFYLCASSMGDKPGYTFGSGTRLTVV.

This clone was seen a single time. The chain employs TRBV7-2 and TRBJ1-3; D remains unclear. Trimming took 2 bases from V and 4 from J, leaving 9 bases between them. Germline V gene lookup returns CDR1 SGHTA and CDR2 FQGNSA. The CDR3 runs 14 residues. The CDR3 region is CASSLYAGGNTIYF. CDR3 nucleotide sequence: TGTGCCAGCAGCTTATACGCGGGAGGAAACACCATATATTTT.

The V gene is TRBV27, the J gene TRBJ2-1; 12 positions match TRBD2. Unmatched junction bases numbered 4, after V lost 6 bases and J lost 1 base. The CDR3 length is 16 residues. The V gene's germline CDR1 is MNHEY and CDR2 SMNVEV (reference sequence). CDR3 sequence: CASRPTSGGSYNEQFF. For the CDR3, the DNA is TGTGCCAGCAGGCCGACTAGCGGGGGTTCCTACAATGAGCAGTTCTTC.

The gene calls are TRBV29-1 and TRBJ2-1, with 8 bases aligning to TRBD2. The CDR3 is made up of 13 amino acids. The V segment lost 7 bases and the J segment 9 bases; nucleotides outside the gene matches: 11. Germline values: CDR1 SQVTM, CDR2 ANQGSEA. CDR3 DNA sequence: TGCAGCGCCCTCCGGGGGGGGTCAACTGAGCAGTTCTTC. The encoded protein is CSALRGGSTEQFF.

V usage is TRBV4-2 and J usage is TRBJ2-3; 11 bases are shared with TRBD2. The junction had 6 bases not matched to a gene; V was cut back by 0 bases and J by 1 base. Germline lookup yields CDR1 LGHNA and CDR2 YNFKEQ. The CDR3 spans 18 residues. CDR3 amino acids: CASSQELAGGLGTDTQYF. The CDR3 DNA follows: TGTGCCAGCAGCCAAGAGCTAGCGGGGGGCCTTGGCACAGATACGCAGTATTTT.

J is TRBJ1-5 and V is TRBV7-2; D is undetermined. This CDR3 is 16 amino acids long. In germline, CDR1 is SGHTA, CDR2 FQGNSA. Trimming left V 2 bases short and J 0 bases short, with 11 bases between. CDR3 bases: TGTGCCAGCAGCTTATACGTCAGGTATAGCAATCAGCCCCAGCATTTT. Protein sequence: CASSLYVRYSNQPQHF.

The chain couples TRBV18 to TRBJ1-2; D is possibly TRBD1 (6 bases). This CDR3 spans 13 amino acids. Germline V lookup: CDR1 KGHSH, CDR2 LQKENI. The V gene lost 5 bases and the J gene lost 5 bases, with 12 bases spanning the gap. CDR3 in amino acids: CASSSDRSYGYTF. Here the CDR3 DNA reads TGTGCCAGCTCATCCGACAGGTCGTATGGCTACACCTTC.

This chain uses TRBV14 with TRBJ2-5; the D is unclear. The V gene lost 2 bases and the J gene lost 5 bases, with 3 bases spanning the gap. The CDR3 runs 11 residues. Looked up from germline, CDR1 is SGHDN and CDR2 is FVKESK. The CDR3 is CASSQSETQYF. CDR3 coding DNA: TGTGCCAGCAGCCAATCGGAGACCCAGTACTTC.

The CDR3 DNA reads TGTGCCAGCAGTGACAGGGGACGGCCCAATCAGCCCCAGCATTTT. This codes for CASSDRGRPNQPQHF. This chain connects TRBV6-1 to TRBJ1-5, with D possibly matching TRBD1 (6 bases). This CDR3 comprises 15 residues. The V gene's germline CDR1 is MNHNS and CDR2 SASEGT. V dropped 3 bases and J dropped 3 bases, with 12 bases sitting between them.

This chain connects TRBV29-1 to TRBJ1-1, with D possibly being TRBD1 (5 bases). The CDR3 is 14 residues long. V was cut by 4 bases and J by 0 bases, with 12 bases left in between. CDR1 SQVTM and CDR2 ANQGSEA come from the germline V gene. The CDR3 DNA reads TGCAGCGTTGGGGGCAGCAACATGAACACTGAAGCTTTCTTT. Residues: CSVGGSNMNTEAFF.

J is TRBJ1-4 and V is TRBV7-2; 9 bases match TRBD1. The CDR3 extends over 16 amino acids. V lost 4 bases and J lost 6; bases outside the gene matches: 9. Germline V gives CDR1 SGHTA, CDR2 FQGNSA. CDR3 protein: CASSYRDRVFHEKLFF. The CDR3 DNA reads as TGTGCCAGCAGCTACCGGGACAGGGTATTTCATGAAAAACTGTTTTTT.

CDR3 in amino acids: CASSSGLFRFF. CDR3 in DNA: TGTGCCAGCAGCTCCGGACTCTTTAGGTTCTTC. This chain links TRBV7-8 with TRBJ2-1; perhaps TRBD2 as D (5 bases). The CDR3 totals 11 residues. V dropped 4 bases and J dropped 15 bases, with 13 bases sitting between them. Germline V gives CDR1 SGHVS, CDR2 FQNEAQ.

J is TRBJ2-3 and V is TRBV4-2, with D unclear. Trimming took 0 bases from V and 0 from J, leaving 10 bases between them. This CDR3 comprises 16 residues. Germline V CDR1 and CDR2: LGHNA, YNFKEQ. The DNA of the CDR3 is TGTGCCAGCAGCCAAGAGATGAGCGTAAGCACAGATACGCAGTATTTT. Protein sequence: CASSQEMSVSTDTQYF.

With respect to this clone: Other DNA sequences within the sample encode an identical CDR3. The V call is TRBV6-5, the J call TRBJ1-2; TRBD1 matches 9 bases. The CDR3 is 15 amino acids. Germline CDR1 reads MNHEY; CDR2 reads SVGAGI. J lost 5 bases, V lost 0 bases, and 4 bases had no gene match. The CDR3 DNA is TGTGCCAGCAGTTACTCTACAGGGGGCTCGTATGGCTACACCTTC. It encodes CASSYSTGGSYGYTF.

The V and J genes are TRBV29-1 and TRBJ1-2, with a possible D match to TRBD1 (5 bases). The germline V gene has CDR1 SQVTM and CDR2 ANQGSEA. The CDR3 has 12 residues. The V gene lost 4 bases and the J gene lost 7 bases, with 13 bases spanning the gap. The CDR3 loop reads CSVGGRGAGYTF. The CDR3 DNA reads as TGCAGCGTTGGGGGGAGGGGTGCTGGCTACACCTTC.

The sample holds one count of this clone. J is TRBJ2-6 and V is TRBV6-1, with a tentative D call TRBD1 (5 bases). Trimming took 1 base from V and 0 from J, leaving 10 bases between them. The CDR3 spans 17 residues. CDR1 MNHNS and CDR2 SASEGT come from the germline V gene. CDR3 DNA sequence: TGTGCCAGCAGTGAAGGACGACAGACCTCTGGGGCCAACGTCCTGACTTTC. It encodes CASSEGRQTSGANVLTF.

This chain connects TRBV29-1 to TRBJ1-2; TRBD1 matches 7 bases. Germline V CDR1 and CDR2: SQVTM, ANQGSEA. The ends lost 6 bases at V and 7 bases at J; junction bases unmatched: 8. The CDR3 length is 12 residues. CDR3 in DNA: TGCAGCGTGGTTCAGGGGGGAAGTGGCTACACCTTC. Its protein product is CSVVQGGSGYTF.

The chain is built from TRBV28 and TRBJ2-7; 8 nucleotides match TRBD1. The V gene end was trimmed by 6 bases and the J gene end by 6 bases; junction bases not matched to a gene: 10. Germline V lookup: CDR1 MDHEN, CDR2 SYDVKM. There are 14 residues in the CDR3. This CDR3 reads CASRTPDRVGEQYF. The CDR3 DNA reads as TGTGCCAGCAGAACCCCGGACAGGGTTGGCGAGCAGTACTTC.

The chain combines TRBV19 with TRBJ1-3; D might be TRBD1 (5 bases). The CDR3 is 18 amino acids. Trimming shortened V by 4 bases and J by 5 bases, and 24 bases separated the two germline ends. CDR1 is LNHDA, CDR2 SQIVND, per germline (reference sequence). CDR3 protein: CASSNFVGGERRRNTIYF. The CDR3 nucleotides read TGTGCCAGTAGTAACTTCGTTGGGGGGGAGAGAAGAAGAAACACCATATATTTT.

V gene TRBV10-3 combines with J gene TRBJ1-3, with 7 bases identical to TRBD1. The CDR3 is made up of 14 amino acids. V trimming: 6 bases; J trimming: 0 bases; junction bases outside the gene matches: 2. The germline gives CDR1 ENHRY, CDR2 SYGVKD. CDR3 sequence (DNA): TGTGCCATCAGCCGACAGGGCTCTGGAAACACCATATATTTT. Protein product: CAISRQGSGNTIYF.

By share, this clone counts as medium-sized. The DNA for the CDR3 is TGTGCCAGCGGGCTACAGGGGGGGACCTATGGCTACACCTTC. This gives the protein CASGLQGGTYGYTF. V is TRBV6-6 and J is TRBJ1-2; 8 bases align to TRBD1. Looked up from germline, CDR1 is MNHNY and CDR2 is SVGAGI (reference sequence). Trimming removed 8 bases from V and 4 bases from J; junction bases left unmatched: 9. This CDR3 comprises 14 residues.

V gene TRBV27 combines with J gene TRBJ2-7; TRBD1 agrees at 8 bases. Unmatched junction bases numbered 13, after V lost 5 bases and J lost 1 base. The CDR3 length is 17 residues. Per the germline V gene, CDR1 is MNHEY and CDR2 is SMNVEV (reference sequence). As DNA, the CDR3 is TGTGCCAGCAGTCGAACGGGACAGGCTTTAGGGTCCTACGAGCAGTACTTC. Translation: CASSRTGQALGSYEQYF.

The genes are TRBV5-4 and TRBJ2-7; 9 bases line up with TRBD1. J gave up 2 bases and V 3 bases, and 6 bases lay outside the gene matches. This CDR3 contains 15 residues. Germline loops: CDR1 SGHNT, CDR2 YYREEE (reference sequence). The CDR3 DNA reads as TGTGCCAGCAGCTCGACCGGGACAGGGACCTACGAGCAGTACTTC. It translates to CASSSTGTGTYEQYF.

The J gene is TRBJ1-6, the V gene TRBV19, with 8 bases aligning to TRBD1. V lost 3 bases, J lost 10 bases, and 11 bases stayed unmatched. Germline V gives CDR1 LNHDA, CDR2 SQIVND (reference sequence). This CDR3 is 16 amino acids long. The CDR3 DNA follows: TGTGCCAGTAGTATTGATGCCAGGGGGCCCTGGTCACCCCTCCACTTT. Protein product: CASSIDARGPWSPLHF.

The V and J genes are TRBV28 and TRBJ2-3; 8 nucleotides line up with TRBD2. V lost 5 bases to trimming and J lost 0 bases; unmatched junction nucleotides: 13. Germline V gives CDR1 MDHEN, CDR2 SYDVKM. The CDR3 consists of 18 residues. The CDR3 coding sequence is TGTGCCAGCAGTCCCCCTCCTGGGCTAGCGGGTAGCACAGATACGCAGTATTTT. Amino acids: CASSPPPGLAGSTDTQYF.

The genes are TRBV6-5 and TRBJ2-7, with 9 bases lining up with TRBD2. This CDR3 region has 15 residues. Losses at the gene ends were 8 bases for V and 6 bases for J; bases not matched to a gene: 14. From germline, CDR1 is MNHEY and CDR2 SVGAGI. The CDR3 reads CASLNSGGGAIEQYF. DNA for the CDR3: TGTGCCAGCTTGAATAGTGGCGGGGGGGCGATCGAGCAGTACTTC.

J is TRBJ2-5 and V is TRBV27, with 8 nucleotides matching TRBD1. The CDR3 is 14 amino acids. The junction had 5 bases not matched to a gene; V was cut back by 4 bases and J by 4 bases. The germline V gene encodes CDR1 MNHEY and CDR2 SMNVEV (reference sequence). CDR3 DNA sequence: TGTGCCAGCAGTTCCCAGGGGGCCAGAGAGACCCAGTACTTC. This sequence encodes CASSSQGARETQYF.

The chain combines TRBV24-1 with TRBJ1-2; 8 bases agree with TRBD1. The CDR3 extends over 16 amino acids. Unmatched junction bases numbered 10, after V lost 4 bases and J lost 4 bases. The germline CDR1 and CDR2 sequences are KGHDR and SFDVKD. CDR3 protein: CATSDSTGDRFYGYTF. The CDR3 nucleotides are TGTGCCACCAGTGACTCGACAGGGGACAGATTCTATGGCTACACCTTC.

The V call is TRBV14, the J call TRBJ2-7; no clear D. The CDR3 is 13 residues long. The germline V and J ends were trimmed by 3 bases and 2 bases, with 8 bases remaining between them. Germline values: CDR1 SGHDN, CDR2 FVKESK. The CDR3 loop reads CASSHYTAYEQYF. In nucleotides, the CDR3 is TGTGCCAGCAGCCACTACACAGCCTACGAGCAGTACTTC. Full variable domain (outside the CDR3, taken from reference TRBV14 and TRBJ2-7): EAGVTQFPSHSVIEKGQTVTLRCDPISGHDNLYWYRRVMGKEIKFLLHFVKESKQDESGMPNNRFLAERTGGTYSTLKVQPAELEDSGVYFCASSHYTAYEQYFGPGTRLTVT.